The 3 T cell receptor beta chains listed next were all sequenced from one sample in a study of glioma-infiltrating T cells after dendritic cell vaccination. Method: immunoSEQ multiplex PCR; TCRdb's copy keeps in-frame clones and lacks some. The sample carries around 97,000 clones, roughly 79% recorded once. The sequenced sample was blood, obtained before dendritic cell vaccination. The source is a human donor with glioblastoma.

The chain recombines TRBV5-1 with TRBJ1-1; a possible D gene is TRBD1 (6 bases). From germline, CDR1 is SGHRS and CDR2 YFSETQ. This CDR3 has 13 amino acids. Trimming left V 4 bases short and J 0 bases short, with 7 bases between. The CDR3 here is CASSRGMNTEAFF. CDR3 sequence (DNA): TGCGCCAGCAGCAGGGGGATGAACACTGAAGCTTTCTTT.

The chain is built from TRBV5-6 and TRBJ1-4, with TRBD1 matching over 8 bases. The CDR3 extends over 18 amino acids. V trimming: 1 base; J trimming: 3 bases; junction bases outside the gene matches: 11. The germline gives CDR1 SGHDT, CDR2 YYEEEE. CDR3 in DNA: TGTGCCAGCAGCTTGTCCAGACAGGGGAGAGGGGCTAATGAAAAACTGTTTTTT. Protein: CASSLSRQGRGANEKLFF.

This clone has more than one count but fewer than ten. V and J are TRBV7-8 and TRBJ1-6; 8 positions match TRBD1. Per the germline V gene, CDR1 is SGHVS and CDR2 is FQNEAQ. This CDR3 is 15 amino acids long. V lost 1 base, J lost 13 bases, and 9 bases stayed unmatched. This CDR3 reads CASSLGTGQGAPLHF. CDR3 DNA sequence: TGTGCCAGCAGCTTAGGAACTGGACAGGGAGCGCCCCTCCACTTT. The whole variable domain, remainder taken from reference TRBV7-8 and TRBJ1-6, is GAGVSQSPRYKVAKRGQDVALRCDPISGHVSLFWYQQALGQGPEFLTYFQNEAQLDKSGLPSDRFFAERPEGSVSTLKIQRTQQEDSAVYLCASSLGTGQGAPLHFGNGTRLTVT.